The 10 T cell receptor beta chains below were found in one sample sequenced in a study of OX40 agonist ivuxolimab in advanced cancers. TCRdb keeps only in-frame clones here, not all; method: immunoSEQ multiplex PCR. The sample consists of about 150,000 clones, 94% of them appearing once. This material consisted of CD4+ or CD8+ T cells sorted from blood, taken in a trial of the OX40 agonist ivuxolimab. The receptors here all came from an adult with an advanced solid tumor such as melanoma, head and neck, liver or kidney cancer.

A note on this clone: Different DNA sequences within this sample yield the same CDR3. CDR3 sequence (DNA): TGTGCCAGCAGCCGGACAGCGAACTATGGCTACACCTTC. Amino acids: CASSRTANYGYTF. The chain has TRBV28 and TRBJ1-2, with TRBD1 as a possible D gene (6 bases). The CDR3 is 13 amino acids. V shed 6 bases and J shed 2 bases, with 10 bases lying between them. Per germline, CDR1 MDHEN and CDR2 SYDVKM.

For this clone: In the same sample, other DNA sequences code for this CDR3. The J gene is TRBJ2-7, the V gene TRBV7-2; TRBD2 matches at 9 bases. The CDR3 spans 15 residues. J gave up 5 bases and V 1 base, and 6 bases lay outside the gene matches. Germline values: CDR1 SGHTA, CDR2 FQGNSA. CDR3 protein: CASSLGGGGADEQYF. CDR3 in DNA: TGTGCCAGCAGCTTAGGGGGCGGGGGGGCCGACGAGCAGTACTTC.

This sequence joins TRBV7-9 and TRBJ1-1; 8 bases match TRBD1. After removal of 2 bases from V and 7 bases from J, the junction contained 15 bases not matched to a gene. The length of the CDR3 is 17 residues. The germline CDR1 and CDR2 sequences are SEHNR and FQNEAQ (reference sequence). CDR3 coding DNA: TGTGCCAGCAGCTTAAGGGTTGGACAGGGTTCCCCGGGTGAAGCTTTCTTT. It encodes CASSLRVGQGSPGEAFF.

The V gene is TRBV7-2, the J gene TRBJ1-2, with 11 bases identical to TRBD1. Germline V gives CDR1 SGHTA, CDR2 FQGNSA. V shed 2 bases and J 6 bases; nucleotides not matched to a gene: 11. CDR3 size: 17 residues. CDR3 in DNA: TGTGCCAGCAGCTTAACACAGGGACAGGGGGGAATACATGGCTACACCTTC. This translates into CASSLTQGQGGIHGYTF.

V usage is TRBV5-5 and J usage is TRBJ2-5, with 8 bases identical to TRBD1. There are 17 residues in the CDR3. The V gene end was trimmed by 2 bases and the J gene end by 5 bases; junction bases not matched to a gene: 14. Per germline, CDR1 SGHKS and CDR2 YYEKEE (reference sequence). DNA of the CDR3: TGTGCCAGCAGCTTACTTAGGGGCAGGGGGCGAGGGGAGACCCAGTACTTC. Translation: CASSLLRGRGRGETQYF.

J is TRBJ1-5 and V is TRBV5-1; 7 bases line up with TRBD1. The germline V gene encodes CDR1 SGHRS and CDR2 YFSETQ. This CDR3 region has 15 residues. V shed 2 bases, J shed 0 bases, and the junction held 2 bases outside the gene matches. The CDR3 DNA reads as TGCGCCAGCAGCTTCCAGGGGGATAGCAATCAGCCCCAGCATTTT. It translates to CASSFQGDSNQPQHF.

The gene calls are TRBV4-1 and TRBJ2-2; 9 bases line up with TRBD2. Germline trimming cut 5 bases from V and 1 base from J; bases unmatched to any gene: 20. Germline-derived CDR1 and CDR2 are MGHRA and YSYEKL. The CDR3 runs 21 residues. This CDR3 reads CASSNYYGMKVAGVNTGELFF. The CDR3, as DNA: TGCGCCAGCAGCAACTACTACGGCATGAAGGTAGCGGGGGTGAACACCGGGGAGCTGTTTTTT.

The chain couples TRBV7-9 to TRBJ1-1; possibly TRBD1 for D (5 bases). V lost 4 bases and J lost 6, with 12 bases in between. The germline V gene has CDR1 SEHNR and CDR2 FQNEAQ (reference sequence). The CDR3 loop spans 13 amino acids. The CDR3 nucleotides read TGTGCCAGCAGCTCCTACAGGATTTCTGAAGCTTTCTTT. It translates to CASSSYRISEAFF.

The chain couples TRBV7-9 to TRBJ1-3, with 9 nucleotides matching TRBD1. This CDR3 contains 16 residues. The germline V gene has CDR1 SEHNR and CDR2 FQNEAQ (reference sequence). V lost 2 bases and J lost 2; bases outside the gene matches: 4. CDR3 loop: CASSLRQGETGNTIYF. CDR3 DNA sequence: TGTGCCAGCAGCTTAAGACAGGGGGAAACTGGAAACACCATATATTTT.

The DNA for the CDR3 is TGTGCCAGCAGCAGGTGGACAGGGGGCGCGGGATACAATGAGCAGTTCTTC. Protein product: CASSRWTGGAGYNEQFF. The genes are TRBV21-1 and TRBJ2-1; the tabulated D call, TRBD1, remains unverified against the DNA. TRBV21-1 is an annotated pseudogene. CDR3 length equals 17 residues.